The 6 T cell receptor beta chains below all came from one sample that was sequenced in a study of shared T cell receptors in the human thymus. TCRdb keeps only in-frame clones here, not all; method: immunoSEQ multiplex PCR. The sample lists roughly 410,000 clones; around 93% were seen once. Sequenced input: thymocytes. These TCRs come from a human donor.

This chain connects TRBV10-3 to TRBJ2-7; perhaps TRBD2 as D (6 bases). There are 15 residues in the CDR3. V lost 0 bases and J 2 bases, leaving 11 bases between the germline ends. Germline V CDR1 and CDR2: ENHRY, SYGVKD. For the CDR3, the DNA is TGTGCCATCAGTGAGTCGAAGGAGGGCACCTACGAGCAGTACTTC. Translating gives CAISESKEGTYEQYF.

This clone was detected only once. The V and J genes are TRBV7-9 and TRBJ1-4; D not certain. With 5 bases removed from V and 4 bases from J, the gap between germline ends came to 14 bases. From germline, CDR1 is SEHNR and CDR2 FQNEAQ (reference sequence). The CDR3 length is 15 residues. CDR3 region: CASSLGRGVNEKLFF. CDR3 DNA: TGTGCCAGCAGCCTAGGGCGTGGGGTTAATGAAAAACTGTTTTTT.

The rearrangement joins TRBV4-2 to TRBJ2-1; weak D call: TRBD2 (6 bases). Germline-derived CDR1 and CDR2 are LGHNA and YNFKEQ. V shed 0 bases and J shed 2 bases, with 23 bases lying between them. The length of the CDR3 is 20 residues. CDR3 bases: TGTGCCAGCAGCCAAGAAGGTCTTCCATGGGTAGCGGACCCCTACAATGAGCAGTTCTTC. Its translation is CASSQEGLPWVADPYNEQFF.

The chain links TRBV5-4 to TRBJ2-3; 7 bases are shared with TRBD2. In germline, CDR1 is SGHNT, CDR2 YYREEE (reference sequence). Trimming removed 0 bases from V and 0 bases from J; junction bases left unmatched: 7. The CDR3 is 17 amino acids. The CDR3 loop is CASSLGGKRESTDTQYF. The CDR3 DNA reads TGTGCCAGCAGCTTGGGGGGGAAGCGGGAAAGCACAGATACGCAGTATTTT.

The chain uses TRBV4-2 and TRBJ2-1, with TRBD2 identical over 9 bases. Losses at the gene ends were 2 bases for V and 3 bases for J; bases not matched to a gene: 17. This CDR3 contains 20 residues. Germline values: CDR1 LGHNA, CDR2 YNFKEQ. The CDR3 protein is CASSQNAATRTSAYYNEQFF. CDR3 sequence (DNA): TGTGCCAGCAGCCAAAACGCTGCCACCAGGACTAGCGCCTACTACAATGAGCAGTTCTTC.

This chain connects TRBV27 to TRBJ2-5; 8 bases match TRBD1. J gave up 5 bases and V 0 bases, and 5 bases lay outside the gene matches. Germline CDR1 MNHEY, CDR2 SMNVEV (reference sequence). The CDR3 has 15 residues. CDR3 protein: CASSLSQGARETQYF. CDR3 nucleotide sequence: TGTGCCAGCAGTTTATCGCAGGGGGCGAGGGAGACCCAGTACTTC.